This T cell receptor beta chain was recovered during a study of T cells in localized non-small cell lung cancer. Germline CDR1 WSHSY, CDR2 SAAADI. The ends were cut back, 3 bases at V and 0 bases at J, with 14 bases in the middle. The CDR3 spans 16 residues. Produced via immunoSEQ multiplex PCR; TCRdb's table is partial and in-frame only. The table has approximately 2,100 clones, around a fifth seen once; the top ten hold around 10%. V is TRBV10-2 and J is TRBJ1-1; D is unclear. The sequence was collected from a man aged 40 to 75 with stage I squamous cell lung carcinoma. Source: lung tumor tissue, taken before any cancer treatment. DNA of the CDR3: TGCGCCAGCAGTGACAAGGCTCGAGCCATGAACACTGAAGCTTTCTTT. This gives the protein CASSDKARAMNTEAFF.